A selection of T cell receptor beta chains follows, all from one sample in a study of CD8 T cells in ankylosing spondylitis. TCRdb reanalysed the 5' RACE reads using MiXCR and keeps one entry per CDR3 protein. The repertoire consists of approximately 550,000 distinct CDR3 sequences, with more than 9.5% occurring once and the leading ten covering 6.8%. The sequenced sample was blood, either unsorted or a sorted T cell fraction (not recorded which). Every receptor here comes from a male donor with ankylosing spondylitis. CDR3s include the opening cysteine and the closing phenylalanine or tryptophan. D genes are given only for firm matches. Clone size is given for some rows only: seen once, a few or many times, or a class if the clone is expanded.

D gene | clone size | J gene | V gene | CDR3 DNA | CDR3 protein
TRBD2 | . | TRBJ2-1 | TRBV11-2 | TGTGCCAGCAGCTTAGGGGCTAGCGGGAGGGTCTGGGAGCAGTTCTTC | CASSLGASGRVWEQFF
TRBD2 | few | TRBJ2-1 | TRBV20-1 | TGCAGTGCTAGATGGCTAGCGGGAGCGGTTGAGCAGTTCTTC | CSARWLAGAVEQFF
. | . | TRBJ1-4 | TRBV20-1 | TGCAGTGCTAGAGCGACACCCGTTGCAACTAATGAAAAACTGTTTTTT | CSARATPVATNEKLFF
TRBD2 | . | TRBJ2-3 | TRBV5-5 | TGTGCCAGCAACCAACCCCTCGTAGCGGGAGTAGATACGCAGTATTTT | CASNQPLVAGVDTQYF
TRBD2 | few | TRBJ2-5 | TRBV20-1 | TGCAGTGCTAAGCGGGAGGGCCTCCAAGAGACCCAGTACTTC | CSAKREGLQETQYF
. | . | TRBJ2-1 | TRBV5-4 | TGTGCCAGCAGCTCCCCAGGACAAGACAATGAGCAGTTCTTC | CASSSPGQDNEQFF
. | few | TRBJ1-2 | TRBV9 | TGTGCCAGCAGCGTATTAACGGGCTATGGCTACACCTTC | CASSVLTGYGYTF
TRBD1 | many | TRBJ1-1 | TRBV5-1 | TGCGCCAGCAGCCGGGACAGGGGAAACACTGAAGCTTTCTTT | CASSRDRGNTEAFF
TRBD1 | . | TRBJ1-2 | TRBV6-1 | TGTGCCAGCAGTGAAGATAGGGGACAGGCGAACTATGGCTACACCTTC | CASSEDRGQANYGYTF
. | few | TRBJ2-3 | TRBV7-2 | TGTGCCAGCAGCCACAGTCCCACAGATACGCAGTATTTT | CASSHSPTDTQYF
. | few | TRBJ2-1 | TRBV6-2/TRBV6-3 | TGTGCCAGCACCGGGAGGGTTCGGGACAGTGAGCAGTTCTTC | CASTGRVRDSEQFF
. | few | TRBJ2-5 | TRBV10-2 | TGCGCCAGCAGTGGGCTAGCAGGAGAGACCCAGTACTTC | CASSGLAGETQYF
TRBD2 | . | TRBJ2-1 | TRBV20-1 | TGCAGTGCTCACGGACTAGCGGGAGACCCGTTCGGCAATGAGCAGTTCTTC | CSAHGLAGDPFGNEQFF
. | few | TRBJ2-1 | TRBV5-4 | TGTGCCAGCAGTTTGGACAAATCCTTGCAGTTCTTC | CASSLDKSLQFF
. | many | TRBJ1-5 | TRBV5-1 | TGCGCCAGCAGCTTGGAAGGAAATAGCAATCAGCCCCAGCATTTT | CASSLEGNSNQPQHF
. | few | TRBJ1-1 | TRBV5-6 | TGTGCCAGCAGCTCGGACAGCTGGAACACTGAAGCTTTCTTT | CASSSDSWNTEAFF
TRBD1 | few | TRBJ2-5 | TRBV3-1 | TGTGCCAGCAGCCCTTGGACAGGGACCCAAGAGACCCAGTACTTC | CASSPWTGTQETQYF
TRBD2 | few | TRBJ2-5 | TRBV30 | TGTGCCTGGATTCCGGGAGGAGGGGAGACCCAGTACTTC | CAWIPGGGETQYF
. | few | TRBJ1-4 | TRBV4-1 | TGCGCCAGCAGCCCTAGGGGGGGCATCAGGGAAAAACTGTTTTTT | CASSPRGGIREKLFF
TRBD2 | . | TRBJ2-1 | TRBV20-1 | TGCAGTGCTCGGGAGCTAGCGGCCGACAATGAGCAGTTCTTC | CSARELAADNEQFF
. | . | TRBJ2-1 | TRBV29-1 | TGCAGCGTTGTAGGGCTAGCGTGGGCCAATGAGCAGTTCTTC | CSVVGLAWANEQFF
. | . | TRBJ1-1 | TRBV30 | TGTGCCTGGAGTGACACCCTCAAGACAACTTTCTTT | CAWSDTLKTTFF
. | . | TRBJ2-3 | TRBV3-1 | TGTGCCAGCAGCCAAAGGGGGACTACAGATACGCAGTATTTT | CASSQRGTTDTQYF
. | few | TRBJ2-1 | TRBV5-1 | TGCGCCAGCAGCCGGACATGGAATGAGCAGTTCTTC | CASSRTWNEQFF
. | . | TRBJ1-2 | TRBV30 | TGTGCCTGGACCCCATCTGGGGAATATGGCTACACCTTC | CAWTPSGEYGYTF
TRBD2 | many | TRBJ2-4 | TRBV20-1 | TGCAGTGCTAGACCAACTAGCGGAGCCAAAAACATTCAGTACTTC | CSARPTSGAKNIQYF
TRBD2 | . | TRBJ2-1 | TRBV3-1 | TGTGCCAGCAGAAGTTCCGGACTAGCGGGAGCTAATGAGCAGTTCTTC | CASRSSGLAGANEQFF
. | few | TRBJ2-1 | TRBV29-1 | TGCAGCGTGCCCATCGGACGGTTGCAGTTCTTC | CSVPIGRLQFF
TRBD1 | many | TRBJ2-3 | TRBV27 | TGTGCCAGCAGTTTTGGACAGGGGACGCAGTATTTT | CASSFGQGTQYF
. | . | TRBJ2-3 | TRBV27 | TGTGCCAGCAGGCCAACGGGGCGCGATACGCAGTATTTT | CASRPTGRDTQYF
TRBD2 | . | TRBJ2-1 | TRBV3-1 | TGTGCCAGCAGAGCCTCTAGCGGGACCTTTAGCTCCTACAATGAGCAGTTCTTC | CASRASSGTFSSYNEQFF
TRBD1 | few | TRBJ2-1 | TRBV5-1 | TGCGCCAGCAGCGTAACCGGGACAGGCGATGAGCAGTTCTTC | CASSVTGTGDEQFF
. | few | TRBJ2-1 | TRBV25-1 | TGTGCCAGCAGTGGTAGGTACGGTGAGCAGTTCTTC | CASSGRYGEQFF
TRBD2 | few | TRBJ2-1 | TRBV24-1 | TGTGCCACCAGTGCCCCCAGCGGGAGGCAGGTTGAGCAGTTCTTC | CATSAPSGRQVEQFF
. | . | TRBJ1-2 | TRBV12-3/TRBV12-4 | TGTGCCAGCAGTTCAACTAACTATGGCTACACCTTC | CASSSTNYGYTF
. | few | TRBJ2-6 | TRBV6-2/TRBV6-3 | TGTGCCAGCAGCAGAACAGGGACTGGGGCCAACGTCCTGACTTTC | CASSRTGTGANVLTF
TRBD1 | many | TRBJ2-7 | TRBV28 | TGTGCCAGCAGTGCGGGGACAGGGGGCGCCTACGAGCAGTACTTC | CASSAGTGGAYEQYF
TRBD1 | . | TRBJ2-6 | TRBV3-1 | TGTGCCAGCAGCATCGGACAGGGGTCCGGGGCCAACGTCCTGACTTTC | CASSIGQGSGANVLTF
. | . | TRBJ2-3 | TRBV3-1 | TGTGCCAGCAGCCAAGGGTACAACCCCTCGGATACGCAGTATTTT | CASSQGYNPSDTQYF
TRBD1 | . | TRBJ1-4 | TRBV18 | TGTGCCAGCTCACAGCAGGGGGCTTCTAATGAAAAACTGTTTTTT | CASSQQGASNEKLFF
. | . | TRBJ2-1 | TRBV9 | TGTGCCAGCAGCGCGGGGACAGCGGGTGAGCAGTTCTTC | CASSAGTAGEQFF
. | few | TRBJ1-2 | TRBV11-2 | TGTGCCAGCAGCTTTAGGGTGGACGACTATGGCTACACCTTC | CASSFRVDDYGYTF
. | few | TRBJ2-3 | TRBV27 | TGTGCCAGCAGTTTCGGGGGTCTCACCACAGATACGCAGTATTTT | CASSFGGLTTDTQYF
. | few | TRBJ2-5 | TRBV27 | TGTGCCAGCAGTATAGGGGGAGAAGAGACCCAGTACTTC | CASSIGGEETQYF
. | few | TRBJ2-3 | TRBV20-1 | TGCAGTGCTAGTGGGACTTCATTCACAGATACGCAGTATTTT | CSASGTSFTDTQYF
. | many | TRBJ1-6 | TRBV12-3/TRBV12-4 | TGTGCCAGCAGTTTAGCGGCGGCCGGGCCCCCAACCCACTTT | CASSLAAAGPPTHF
. | . | TRBJ1-1 | TRBV29-1 | TGCAGCGTTGAAGGTGCTCCGCCGAGGTTGAGGAACACTGAAGCTTTCTTT | CSVEGAPPRLRNTEAFF
TRBD1 | few | TRBJ1-4 | TRBV13 | TGTGCCAGCAGCTTCGGACAGGGGGATGGAAAACTGTTTTTT | CASSFGQGDGKLFF